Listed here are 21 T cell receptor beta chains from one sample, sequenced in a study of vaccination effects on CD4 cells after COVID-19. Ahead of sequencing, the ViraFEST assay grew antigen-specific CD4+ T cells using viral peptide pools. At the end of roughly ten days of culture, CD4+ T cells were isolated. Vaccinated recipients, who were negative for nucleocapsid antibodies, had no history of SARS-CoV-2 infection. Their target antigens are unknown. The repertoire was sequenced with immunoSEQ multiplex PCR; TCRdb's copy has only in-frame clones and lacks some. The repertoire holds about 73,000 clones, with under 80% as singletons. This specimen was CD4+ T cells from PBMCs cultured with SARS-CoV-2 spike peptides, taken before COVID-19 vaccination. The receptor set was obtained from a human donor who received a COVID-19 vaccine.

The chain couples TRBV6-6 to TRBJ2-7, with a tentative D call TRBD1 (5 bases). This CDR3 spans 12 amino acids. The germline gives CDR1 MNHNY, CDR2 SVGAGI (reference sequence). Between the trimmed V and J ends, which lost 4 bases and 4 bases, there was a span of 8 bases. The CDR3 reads CASSSRQYEQYV. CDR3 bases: TGTGCCAGCAGTTCTAGACAGTACGAGCAGTACGTC.

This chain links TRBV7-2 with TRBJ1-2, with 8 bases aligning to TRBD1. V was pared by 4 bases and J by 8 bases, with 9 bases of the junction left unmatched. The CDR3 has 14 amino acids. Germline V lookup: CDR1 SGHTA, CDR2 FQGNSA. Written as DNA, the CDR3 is TGTGCCAGCAGCTCTCAGGGGGCTCTAGAAGGCTACACCTTC. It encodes CASSSQGALEGYTF.

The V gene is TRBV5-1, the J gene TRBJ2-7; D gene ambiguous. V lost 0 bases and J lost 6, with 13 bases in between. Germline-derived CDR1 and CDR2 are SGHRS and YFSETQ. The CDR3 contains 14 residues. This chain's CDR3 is CASSLDTRPSEQYV. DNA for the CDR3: TGCGCCAGCAGCTTGGATACGCGGCCGAGCGAGCAGTACGTC.

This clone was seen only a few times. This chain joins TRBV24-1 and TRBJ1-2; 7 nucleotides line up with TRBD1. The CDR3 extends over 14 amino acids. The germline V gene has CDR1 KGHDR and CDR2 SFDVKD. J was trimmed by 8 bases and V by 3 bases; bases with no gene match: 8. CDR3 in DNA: TGTGCCACCAGTGATCCGAACAGGGGCGGAGGCTACACCTTC. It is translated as CATSDPNRGGGYTF.

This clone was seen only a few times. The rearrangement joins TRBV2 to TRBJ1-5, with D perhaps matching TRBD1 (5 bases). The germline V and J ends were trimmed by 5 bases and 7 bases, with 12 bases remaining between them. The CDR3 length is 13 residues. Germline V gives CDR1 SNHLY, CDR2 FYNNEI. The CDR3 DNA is TGTGCCAGCAGTACAACCAGGGACCAGCCCCAGCATTTT. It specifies CASSTTRDQPQHF.

In DNA, the CDR3 is TGTGCCAGCTCACCCGGGACAGCCAACTATGGCTACACCTTC. This translates into CASSPGTANYGYTF. The rearrangement joins TRBV18 to TRBJ1-2, with TRBD1 matching 7 bases. With 3 bases clipped from V and 2 bases from J, the junction kept 3 bases outside the gene matches. The CDR3 is made up of 14 amino acids. The germline CDR1 and CDR2 sequences are KGHSH and LQKENI.

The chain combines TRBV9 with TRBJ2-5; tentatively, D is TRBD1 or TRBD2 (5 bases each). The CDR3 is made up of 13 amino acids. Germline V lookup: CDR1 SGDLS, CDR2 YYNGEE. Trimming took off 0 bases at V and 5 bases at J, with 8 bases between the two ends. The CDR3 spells CASSVGGGETQYF. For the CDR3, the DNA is TGTGCCAGCAGCGTAGGGGGCGGGGAGACCCAGTACTTC.

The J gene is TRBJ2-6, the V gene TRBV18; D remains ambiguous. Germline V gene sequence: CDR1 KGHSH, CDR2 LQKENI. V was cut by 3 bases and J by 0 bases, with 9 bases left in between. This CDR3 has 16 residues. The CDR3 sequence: CASSPVAYSGANVLTF. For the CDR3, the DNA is TGTGCCAGCTCACCGGTGGCTTACTCTGGGGCCAACGTCCTGACTTTC.

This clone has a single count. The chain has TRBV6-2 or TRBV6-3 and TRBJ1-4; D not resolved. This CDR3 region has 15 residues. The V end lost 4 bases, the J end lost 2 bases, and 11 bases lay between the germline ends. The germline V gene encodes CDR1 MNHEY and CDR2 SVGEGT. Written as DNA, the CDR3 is TGTGCCAGCAGTTTCGGGGATGACACTAATGAAAAACTGTTTTTT. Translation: CASSFGDDTNEKLFF.

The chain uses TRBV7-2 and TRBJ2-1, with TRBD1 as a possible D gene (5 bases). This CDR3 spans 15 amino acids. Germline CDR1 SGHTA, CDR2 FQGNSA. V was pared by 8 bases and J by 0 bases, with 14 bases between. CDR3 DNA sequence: TGTGCCAGCGCCACTGGGGCCAGCTCCTACAATGAGCAGTTCTTC. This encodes CASATGASSYNEQFF.

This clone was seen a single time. As DNA, the CDR3 is TGCGCCAGCAGCCAAGACGGCCAGGGGCGAGAGACCCAGTACTTC. Translated: CASSQDGQGRETQYF. The J gene is TRBJ2-5, the V gene TRBV4-1, with a weak D call TRBD1 (6 bases). Trimming removed 0 bases from V and 4 bases from J, with 12 bases in between. Germline assignment: CDR1 MGHRA and CDR2 YSYEKL. The CDR3 loop spans 15 amino acids.

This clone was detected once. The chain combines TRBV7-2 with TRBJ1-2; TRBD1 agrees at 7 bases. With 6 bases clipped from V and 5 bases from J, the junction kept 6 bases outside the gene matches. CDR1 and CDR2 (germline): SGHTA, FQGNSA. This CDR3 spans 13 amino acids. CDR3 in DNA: TGTGCCAGCAGTCAGGACAGGATTTATGGCTACACCTTC. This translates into CASSQDRIYGYTF.

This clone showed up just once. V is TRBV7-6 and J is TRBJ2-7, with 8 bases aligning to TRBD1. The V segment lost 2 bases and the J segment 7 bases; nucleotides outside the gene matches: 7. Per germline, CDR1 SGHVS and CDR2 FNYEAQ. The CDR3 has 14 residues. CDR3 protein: CASSLRLGQGEQYV. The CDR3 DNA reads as TGTGCCAGCAGCTTACGGCTCGGACAGGGAGAGCAGTACGTC.

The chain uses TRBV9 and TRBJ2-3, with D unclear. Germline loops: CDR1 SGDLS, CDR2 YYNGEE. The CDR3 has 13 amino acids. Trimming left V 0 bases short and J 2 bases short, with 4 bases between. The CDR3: CASSVVLTDTQYF. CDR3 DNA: TGTGCCAGCAGCGTAGTACTCACAGATACGCAGTATTTT.

CDR3: CASSLRGGENIQYF. The CDR3 DNA reads TGTGCCAGCAGCTTACGAGGGGGCGAAAACATTCAGTACTTC. The chain is built from TRBV7-2 and TRBJ2-4, with TRBD1 matching over 7 bases. Germline V lookup: CDR1 SGHTA, CDR2 FQGNSA. Losses at the gene ends were 2 bases for V and 5 bases for J; bases not matched to a gene: 3. The CDR3 loop spans 14 amino acids. Variable domain in full (rest from reference TRBV7-2 and TRBJ2-4): GAGVSQSPSNKVTEKGKDVELRCDPISGHTALYWYRQSLGQGLEFLIYFQGNSAPDKSGLPSDRFSAERTGGSVSTLTIQRTQQEDSAVYLCASSLRGGENIQYFGAGTRLSVL.

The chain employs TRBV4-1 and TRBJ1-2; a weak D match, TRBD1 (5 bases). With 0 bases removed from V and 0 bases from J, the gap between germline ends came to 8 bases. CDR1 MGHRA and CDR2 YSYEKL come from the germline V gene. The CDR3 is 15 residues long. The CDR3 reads CASSQEGLTNYGYTF. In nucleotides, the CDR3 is TGCGCCAGCAGCCAAGAGGGACTAACTAACTATGGCTACACCTTC.

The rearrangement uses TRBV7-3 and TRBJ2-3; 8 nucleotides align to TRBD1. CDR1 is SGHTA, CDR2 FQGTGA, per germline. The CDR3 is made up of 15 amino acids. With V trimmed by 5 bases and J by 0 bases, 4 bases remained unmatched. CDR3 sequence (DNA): TGTGCCAGCAGCGGGACAGGCACTAGCACAGATACGCAGTATTTT. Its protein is CASSGTGTSTDTQYF.

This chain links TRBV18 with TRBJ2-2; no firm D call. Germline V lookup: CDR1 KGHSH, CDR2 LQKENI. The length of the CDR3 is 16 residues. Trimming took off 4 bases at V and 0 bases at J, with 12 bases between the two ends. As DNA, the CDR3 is TGTGCCAGCTCACTTAGCTCTGATCCGAACACCGGGGAGCTGTTTTTT. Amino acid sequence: CASSLSSDPNTGELFF.

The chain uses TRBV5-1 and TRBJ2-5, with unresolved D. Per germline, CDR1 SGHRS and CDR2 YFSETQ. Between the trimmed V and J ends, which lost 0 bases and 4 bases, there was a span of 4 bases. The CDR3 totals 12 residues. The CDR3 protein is CASSLGTETQYF. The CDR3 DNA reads TGCGCCAGCAGCTTGGGCACAGAGACCCAGTACTTC.

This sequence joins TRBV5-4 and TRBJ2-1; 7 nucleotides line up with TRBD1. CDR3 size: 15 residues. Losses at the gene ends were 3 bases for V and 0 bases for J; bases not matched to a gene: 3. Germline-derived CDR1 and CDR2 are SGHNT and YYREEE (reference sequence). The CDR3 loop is CASSSGQSSYNEQFF. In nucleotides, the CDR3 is TGTGCCAGCAGCTCGGGACAGAGCTCCTACAATGAGCAGTTCTTC.

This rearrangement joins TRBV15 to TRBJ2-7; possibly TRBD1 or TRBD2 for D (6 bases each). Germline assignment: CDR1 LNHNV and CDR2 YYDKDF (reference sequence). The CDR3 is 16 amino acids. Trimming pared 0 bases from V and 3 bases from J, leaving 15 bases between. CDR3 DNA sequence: TGTGCCACCAGCAGAGATCGGGGGCTTTTAAGCTACGAGCAGTACGTC. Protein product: CATSRDRGLLSYEQYV.